One and the same sample provided the 9 T cell receptor beta chains below, sequenced in a study of blood T cell repertoires in COVID-19. Sequencing used immunoSEQ multiplex PCR; TCRdb keeps in-frame clones, though not all of them. The sample yields about 350,000 clones, about 88% seen once. Sequenced: PBMCs or T cells enriched from blood (not recorded which). Source of these receptors: a woman aged 25 to 39 who had recovered from COVID-19.

The V and J genes are TRBV7-9 and TRBJ1-2, with TRBD1 matching 9 bases. V shed 4 bases and J 6 bases; nucleotides not matched to a gene: 6. The germline gives CDR1 SEHNR, CDR2 FQNEAQ (reference sequence). This CDR3 spans 14 amino acids. The CDR3 protein is CASSSRGTGHGYTF. Here the CDR3 DNA reads TGTGCCAGCAGCTCAAGAGGGACAGGGCATGGCTACACCTTC. The full variable domain, its missing parts supplied by reference TRBV7-9 and TRBJ1-2, is DTGVSQNPRHKITKRGQNVTFRCDPISEHNRLYWYRQTLGQGPEFLTYFQNEAQLEKSRLLSDRFSAERPKGSFSTLEIQRTEQGDSAMYLCASSSRGTGHGYTFGSGTRLTVV.

The chain links TRBV6-4 to TRBJ2-1, with D possibly TRBD1 on 6 matching bases. CDR3 size: 18 residues. Germline values: CDR1 MRHNA, CDR2 SNTAGT. V shed 3 bases and J shed 7 bases, with 25 bases lying between them. The CDR3 protein is CASSEFGDGTPQVNEQFF. Here the CDR3 DNA reads TGTGCCAGCAGTGAATTCGGGGACGGGACACCCCAGGTGAATGAGCAGTTCTTC.

A single count supports this clone. The chain recombines TRBV4-2 with TRBJ2-5; 8 bases are shared with TRBD2. The J segment lost 5 bases and the V segment lost 4 bases, leaving 18 bases of the junction unmatched. The CDR3 sequence is 18 residues long. The germline V gene encodes CDR1 LGHNA and CDR2 YNFKEQ. CDR3 in DNA: TGTGCCAGCAGCCTCAGGTTAGTGCGGGGGGTGATTCTGGAGACCCAGTACTTC. Translation: CASSLRLVRGVILETQYF.

This chain uses TRBV5-1 with TRBJ2-3, with 15 bases that match TRBD2. The J segment lost 3 bases and the V segment lost 2 bases, leaving 7 bases of the junction unmatched. The CDR3 is 18 residues long. Germline V gene lookup returns CDR1 SGHRS and CDR2 YFSETQ. CDR3 sequence reads: CASSFGLAGGPGTDTQYF. In DNA form, the CDR3 reads TGCGCCAGCAGCTTTGGACTAGCGGGGGGGCCGGGAACAGATACGCAGTATTTT.

V is TRBV29-1 and J is TRBJ1-2; 8 bases line up with TRBD1. The CDR3 has 19 residues. CDR1 SQVTM and CDR2 ANQGSEA come from the germline V gene. V lost 5 bases and J lost 4; bases outside the gene matches: 24. The CDR3 here is CSVQGANWRGQNPGYGYTF. The CDR3 DNA follows: TGCAGCGTTCAGGGGGCAAATTGGCGGGGCCAAAACCCCGGCTATGGCTACACCTTC.

The CDR3 DNA reads as TGCGCCAGCAGCTATCCCCAGGGGGCTAGCACTGAAGCTTTCTTT. This gives the protein CASSYPQGASTEAFF. The V gene is TRBV5-1, the J gene TRBJ1-1, with 8 bases fitting TRBD1. V dropped 3 bases and J dropped 4; count of bases not matched to a gene: 8. The CDR3 is 15 residues long. Germline CDR1 reads SGHRS; CDR2 reads YFSETQ.

The chain's CDR3 is CASSPPQGDYNEQFF. CDR3 DNA sequence: TGTGCCAGCTCACCACCACAGGGGGACTACAATGAGCAGTTCTTC. The rearrangement joins TRBV18 to TRBJ2-1, with 8 bases aligning to TRBD1. From germline, CDR1 is KGHSH and CDR2 LQKENI. With V trimmed by 0 bases and J by 3 bases, 1 base remained unmatched. There are 15 residues in the CDR3.

This chain links TRBV7-8 with TRBJ2-1; 11 nucleotides agree with TRBD1. Trimming removed 1 base from V and 0 bases from J; junction bases left unmatched: 8. This CDR3 comprises 19 residues. The germline CDR1 and CDR2 sequences are SGHVS and FQNEAQ. The CDR3 is CASSLGFRTGGDSYNEQFF. The CDR3 DNA follows: TGTGCCAGCAGCTTAGGATTCCGGACAGGGGGCGACTCCTACAATGAGCAGTTCTTC.

The chain combines TRBV9 with TRBJ1-1; D perhaps matches TRBD1 (5 bases). Germline V CDR1 and CDR2: SGDLS, YYNGEE. Trimming took off 1 base at V and 4 bases at J, with 11 bases between the two ends. The CDR3 contains 14 residues. The CDR3 spells CASSVSGVGTEAFF. In DNA form, the CDR3 reads TGTGCCAGCAGCGTATCGGGGGTTGGCACTGAAGCTTTCTTT.